This TCR beta chain is from a study of post-analysis software for immune sequencing data. Turning to the study itself: Included courses were relapsing-remitting and secondary progressive multiple sclerosis; progressive-relapsing multiple sclerosis was also included. Regarding the study as a whole: The F measure placed samples prepared in the same batch into strongly shared clusters. Normalized Chao1 diversity was significantly lower in multiple sclerosis patients than in controls. Comparison of patients with controls showed four or five TRBV segments more frequent in patients, TRBV5-6, TRBV5-1 and TRBV20-1 among them.

On this clonotype itself: Its antigen is unknown.

Incorporated into the TCR beta cDNA libraries were unique molecular identifiers, which served to reduce PCR and sequencing biases. TCRdb re-analysed the PCR reads in MiXCR, keeping a single row per CDR3 protein. The sample consists of about 760,000 distinct CDR3 sequences, roughly 27% of them appearing once. V gave up 4 bases and J gave up 6 bases; unmatched junction bases: 9. The CDR3 sequence is 15 residues long. The V gene's germline CDR1 is SGHRS and CDR2 YFSETQ. Sequences were obtained from blood. This clonotype was obtained from a girl aged 5-17 years with multiple sclerosis. V is TRBV5-1 and J is TRBJ2-7; TRBD1 matches 11 bases. The CDR3 spells CASSLRGTGGGEQYF. The CDR3, as DNA: TGCGCCAGCAGCCTCAGAGGGACAGGGGGAGGCGAGCAGTACTTC. Looking up the rest from reference TRBV5-1 and TRBJ2-7 gives the full variable domain: KAGVTQTPRYLIKTRGQQVTLSCSPISGHRSVSWYQQTPGQGLQFLFEYFSETQRNKGNFPGRFSGRQFSNSRSEMNVSTLELGDSALYLCASSLRGTGGGEQYFGPGTRLTVT.